This T cell receptor (beta chain) was recorded in a study of somatic mutations in cytotoxic T cells in rheumatoid arthritis. This CDR3 has 15 amino acids. V lost 2 bases, J lost 3 bases, and 6 bases stayed unmatched. Germline V gene lookup returns CDR1 MNHNS and CDR2 SASEGT. Generated by immunoSEQ multiplex PCR, the TCRdb table keeps only in-frame clones and is missing some. The sample consists of about 30,000 clones, approximately 78% of them appearing once. To note about this clone: What it binds is unknown.

General study results and limits: The study found CD8+ clonality increased with age in rheumatoid arthritis patients, not healthy controls. The slight TRBV07 underrepresentation in rheumatoid arthritis patients was not adjusted for multiple comparisons.

This clonotype originated in an adult with rheumatoid arthritis. Sequencing input: CD8+ T cells sorted from blood. J is TRBJ1-1 and V is TRBV6-1, with 7 positions matching TRBD1. The CDR3 sequence is CASSELKGADTEAFF. The DNA of the CDR3 is TGTGCCAGCAGTGAACTCAAGGGGGCCGACACTGAAGCTTTCTTT.